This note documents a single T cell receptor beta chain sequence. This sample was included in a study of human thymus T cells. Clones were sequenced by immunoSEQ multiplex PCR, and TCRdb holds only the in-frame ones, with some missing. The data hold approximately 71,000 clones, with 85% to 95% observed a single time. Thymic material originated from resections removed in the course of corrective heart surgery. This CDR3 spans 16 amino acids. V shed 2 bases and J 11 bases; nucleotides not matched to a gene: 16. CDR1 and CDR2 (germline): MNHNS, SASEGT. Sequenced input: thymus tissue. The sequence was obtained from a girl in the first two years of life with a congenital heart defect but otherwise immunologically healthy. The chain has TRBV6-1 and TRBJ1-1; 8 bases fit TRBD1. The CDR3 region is CASSETRQGKGVGAFF. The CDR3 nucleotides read TGTGCCAGCAGTGAAACCCGACAGGGGAAGGGGGTAGGTGCTTTCTTT.